This TCR beta chain came from a study of CD8 T cells in ankylosing spondylitis. This clonotype was seen a handful of times. TCRdb independently ran MiXCR on the 5' RACE reads; one entry per CDR3 protein. Of 300,000 to 400,000 distinct CDR3 sequences listed, approximately 10% are singletons. The germline V and J ends were trimmed by 0 bases and 2 bases, with 8 bases remaining between them. This CDR3 is 15 amino acids long. Germline loops: CDR1 MNHEY, CDR2 SMNVEV (reference sequence). The sequence was collected from a female donor with ankylosing spondylitis or in good health (not recorded which). The sample taken for sequencing was blood, either unsorted or a sorted T cell fraction (not recorded which). V usage is TRBV27 and J usage is TRBJ1-3; D is unclear. In nucleotides, the CDR3 is TGTGCCAGCAGTTTATCCCGAGGGCCTGGAAACACCATATATTTT. It codes for CASSLSRGPGNTIYF.